Following are 32 T cell receptor beta chains from one sample sequenced in a study of CD8 T cells in Susac syndrome. It was with random hexamers that roughly 0.45 to 1 ug RNA was reverse transcribed. TCRdb redid the calling of the immunoSEQ multiplex PCR reads with MiXCR, one entry per CDR3 protein. The profile shows approximately 150,000 distinct CDR3 sequences, approximately 90% of them singletons. Sample: CD4+ T cells from PBMCs. The receptors come from a human donor in good health.

This chain uses TRBV19 with TRBJ2-7, with D possibly TRBD2 on 6 matching bases. The CDR3 contains 14 residues. With 5 bases removed from V and 1 base from J, the gap between germline ends came to 12 bases. Germline V gives CDR1 LNHDA, CDR2 SQIVND (reference sequence). The CDR3 coding sequence is TGTGCCAGTAGTGCAACAGGACTATCCTACGAGCAGTACTTC. It yields the protein CASSATGLSYEQYF. The variable domain in full, completed from reference TRBV19 and TRBJ2-7, reads DGGITQSPKYLFRKEGQNVTLSCEQNLNHDAMYWYRQDPGQGLRLIYYSQIVNDFQKGDIAEGYSVSREKKESFPLTVTSAQKNPTAFYLCASSATGLSYEQYFGPGTRLTVT.

With regard to this clonotype: The junction and the germline gene differ at one end; a read error may be behind it. This chain links TRBV5-1 with TRBJ2-4; 8 bases align to TRBD1. CDR1 and CDR2 from the germline V gene are SGHRS and YFSETQ. This CDR3 has 13 amino acids. The CDR3 nucleotides read TGTGCCAGCTCACCCGGACAGGGCAACATTCAGTACTTC. It yields the protein CASSPGQGNIQYF.

The V gene is TRBV28, the J gene TRBJ2-2, with 8 bases aligning to TRBD1. Germline loops: CDR1 MDHEN, CDR2 SYDVKM. V lost 4 bases, J lost 2 bases, and 15 bases stayed unmatched. This CDR3 is built from 19 residues. In nucleotides, the CDR3 is TGTGCCAGCAGTTCCTTCGACAGGGGAGGTATGGGTAACACCGGGGAGCTGTTTTTT. This translates into CASSSFDRGGMGNTGELFF.

This clonotype showed up just once. The V gene is TRBV29-1, the J gene TRBJ2-6, with 7 bases fitting TRBD1. The CDR3 length is 16 residues. Germline V lookup: CDR1 SQVTM, CDR2 ANQGSEA. Germline trimming cut 5 bases from V and 0 bases from J; bases unmatched to any gene: 7. The CDR3 DNA sequence: TGCAGCGTTACACAGGGGTTTAACTCTGGGGCCAACGTCCTGACTTTC. Protein product: CSVTQGFNSGANVLTF.

The V call is TRBV2, the J call TRBJ2-2, with 11 bases lining up with TRBD2. Per the germline V gene, CDR1 is SNHLY and CDR2 is FYNNEI. V lost 5 bases, J lost 4 bases, and 12 bases stayed unmatched. The CDR3 sequence is 18 residues long. The CDR3 sequence: CASSPSSGRADFTGELFF. The CDR3 coding sequence is TGTGCCAGCAGTCCGAGTAGCGGGAGGGCCGATTTCACCGGGGAGCTGTTTTTT. The whole variable domain, remainder taken from reference TRBV2 and TRBJ2-2, is EPEVTQTPSHQVTQMGQEVILRCVPISNHLYFYWYRQILGQKVEFLVSFYNNEISEKSEIFDDQFSVERPDGSNFTLKIRSTKLEDSAMYFCASSPSSGRADFTGELFFGEGSRLTVL.

The chain carries TRBV19 and TRBJ1-6; TRBD1 matches 8 bases. The V gene end was trimmed by 5 bases and the J gene end by 10 bases; junction bases not matched to a gene: 10. Looked up from germline, CDR1 is LNHDA and CDR2 is SQIVND (reference sequence). The CDR3 extends over 15 amino acids. The CDR3 coding sequence is TGTGCCAGTAGTCTAGGACAGGGAGGGGAATCACCCCTCCACTTT. Protein sequence: CASSLGQGGESPLHF.

The rearrangement uses TRBV19 and TRBJ2-5; D remains ambiguous. CDR3 length: 14 amino acids. Trimming stripped 5 bases from V and 5 bases from J, with 15 bases between. In germline, CDR1 is LNHDA, CDR2 SQIVND (reference sequence). Here the CDR3 reads CASSPPGTVETQYF. The CDR3 DNA sequence: TGTGCCAGTAGTCCCCCCGGAACGGTGGAGACCCAGTACTTC.

This clonotype was recorded once. This sequence joins TRBV18 and TRBJ1-1; D ambiguous. Trimming took 3 bases from V and 6 from J, leaving 8 bases between them. Germline CDR1 is KGHSH and CDR2 is LQKENI. The CDR3 is made up of 12 amino acids. The CDR3: CASSPRRAEAFF. CDR3 DNA sequence: TGTGCCAGCTCACCGCGGAGAGCTGAAGCTTTCTTT. Filled out from reference TRBV18 and TRBJ1-1, the complete variable domain reads NAGVMQNPRHLVRRRGQEARLRCSPMKGHSHVYWYRQLPEEGLKFMVYLQKENIIDESGMPKERFSAEFPKEGPSILRIQQVVRGDSAAYFCASSPRRAEAFFGQGTRLTVV.

V and J are TRBV28 and TRBJ1-1, with a tentative D call TRBD1 (5 bases). Deletions cut 8 bases from V and 1 base from J, with 5 bases between. CDR1 is MDHEN, CDR2 SYDVKM, per germline. There are 11 residues in the CDR3. For the CDR3, the DNA is TGTGCCAGCGGGACGAACACTGAAGCTTTCTTT. Amino acid sequence: CASGTNTEAFF. The full variable domain, in which reference TRBV28 and TRBJ1-1 provide the parts outside the CDR3, is DVKVTQSSRYLVKRTGEKVFLECVQDMDHENMFWYRQDPGLGLRLIYFSYDVKMKEKGDIPEGYSVSREKKERFSLILESASTNQTSMYLCASGTNTEAFFGQGTRLTVV.

The chain carries TRBV3-1 and TRBJ1-1; D gene ambiguous. V gave up 3 bases and J gave up 0 bases, with 5 bases separating them. In germline, CDR1 is LGHDT, CDR2 YNNKEL (reference sequence). This CDR3 is built from 13 residues. CDR3 loop: CASSQSVNTEAFF. The CDR3 DNA is TGTGCCAGCAGCCAGTCAGTGAACACTGAAGCTTTCTTT.

The chain joins TRBV5-6 to TRBJ1-3; D remains unclear. Germline lookup yields CDR1 SGHDT and CDR2 YYEEEE. V dropped 4 bases and J dropped 0 bases, with 11 bases sitting between them. The CDR3 totals 15 residues. CDR3 sequence: CASSHGRFSGNTIYF. CDR3 sequence (DNA): TGTGCCAGCAGCCACGGACGGTTCTCTGGAAACACCATATATTTT.

This clonotype has only one observation. V is TRBV6-1 and J is TRBJ1-2; TRBD1 is a possible D gene (5 bases). Between the trimmed V and J ends, which lost 8 bases and 5 bases, there was a span of 24 bases. The CDR3 totals 16 residues. From germline, CDR1 is MNHNS and CDR2 SASEGT. The CDR3 protein is CASRYSPAAGGYGYTF. The CDR3 DNA reads as TGTGCCAGCCGATATTCCCCCGCGGCTGGGGGGTATGGCTACACCTTC.

The chain links TRBV5-1 to TRBJ1-1; D gene uncertain. CDR3 length: 15 residues. From germline, CDR1 is SGHRS and CDR2 YFSETQ. Trimming pared 0 bases from V and 0 bases from J, leaving 9 bases between. CDR3 amino acids: CASSLGGTVNTEAFF. DNA of the CDR3: TGCGCCAGCAGCTTGGGAGGAACAGTGAACACTGAAGCTTTCTTT.

In its sample, this clonotype was seen once. The J gene is TRBJ1-1, the V gene TRBV6-1, with D perhaps TRBD1 (5 bases). The CDR3 is 13 amino acids. V lost 7 bases and J 6 bases, leaving 15 bases between the germline ends. Germline loops: CDR1 MNHNS, CDR2 SASEGT. The CDR3 protein is CASTFLRGAEAFF. The CDR3 region has the DNA TGTGCCAGCACATTCCTGAGGGGTGCTGAAGCTTTCTTT.

V and J are TRBV3-1 and TRBJ2-1; 8 bases are a match to TRBD2. V shed 6 bases and J 0 bases; nucleotides not matched to a gene: 7. Germline V gives CDR1 LGHDT, CDR2 YNNKEL (reference sequence). This CDR3 has 16 amino acids. The CDR3 bases are TGTGCCAGCAGTCTACTAGCGGAAGTCTCCTACAATGAGCAGTTCTTC. It translates to CASSLLAEVSYNEQFF.

V is TRBV7-9 and J is TRBJ1-6; 7 positions agree with TRBD1. CDR3 length: 17 residues. Germline CDR1 is SEHNR and CDR2 is FQNEAQ (reference sequence). Trimming cost V 1 base and J 3 bases; bases outside gene matches: 6. DNA for the CDR3: TGTGCCAGCAGCTTAGAAGACAGGGACCACTATAATTCACCCCTCCACTTT. Its translation: CASSLEDRDHYNSPLHF. Full variable domain (rest looked up from reference TRBV7-9 and TRBJ1-6): DTGVSQNPRHKITKRGQNVTFRCDPISEHNRLYWYRQTLGQGPEFLTYFQNEAQLEKSRLLSDRFSAERPKGSFSTLEIQRTEQGDSAMYLCASSLEDRDHYNSPLHFGNGTRLTVT.

This chain links TRBV5-6 with TRBJ2-1; 8 bases map to TRBD1. The CDR3 totals 15 residues. The V gene's germline CDR1 is SGHDT and CDR2 YYEEEE. The V and J ends lost 3 bases and 2 bases, in that order; junction bases with no gene match: 4. CDR3 in amino acids: CASSSTGAAYNEQFF. As DNA, the CDR3 is TGTGCCAGCAGCTCGACAGGGGCGGCCTACAATGAGCAGTTCTTC. Full variable domain (rest looked up from reference TRBV5-6 and TRBJ2-1): DAGVTQSPTHLIKTRGQQVTLRCSPKSGHDTVSWYQQALGQGPQFIFQYYEEEERQRGNFPDRFSGHQFPNYSSELNVNALLLGDSALYLCASSSTGAAYNEQFFGPGTRLTVL.

The V and J genes are TRBV6-1 and TRBJ2-1, with 7 bases fitting TRBD1. The J call is uncertain, as TRBJ2-7 better fits the DNA end. There are 12 residues in the CDR3. Germline V gene data show CDR1 as MNHNS and CDR2 as SASEGT. CDR3 amino acids: CASRGTDYEQYF. The CDR3 region has the DNA TGTGCCAGCAGAGGGACAGACTACGAGCAGTACTTC.

The chain joins TRBV7-2 to TRBJ2-7; 8 nucleotides line up with TRBD1. The germline V gene has CDR1 SGHTA and CDR2 FQGNSA. This CDR3 comprises 13 residues. Germline trimming cut 1 base from V and 6 bases from J; bases unmatched to any gene: 2. CDR3 residues: CASSLGTGTEQYF. The CDR3 nucleotides read TGTGCCAGCAGCTTAGGGACAGGGACCGAGCAGTACTTC. The full variable domain, with the rest looked up from reference TRBV7-2 and TRBJ2-7, is GAGVSQSPSNKVTEKGKDVELRCDPISGHTALYWYRQSLGQGLEFLIYFQGNSAPDKSGLPSDRFSAERTGGSVSTLTIQRTQQEDSAVYLCASSLGTGTEQYFGPGTRLTVT.

The CDR3 DNA sequence: TGTGCCAGCAGTTTGTTTGGGGTCTCCTACGAGCAGTACTTC. It yields the protein CASSLFGVSYEQYF. The V and J genes are TRBV12-3 or TRBV12-4 and TRBJ2-7; D is unclear. CDR3 length: 14 amino acids. V was trimmed by 3 bases and J by 0 bases, leaving 9 bases between them.

The genes are TRBV18 and TRBJ2-1, with TRBD2 as a possible D gene (5 bases). V was trimmed by 4 bases and J by 1 base, leaving 8 bases between them. CDR1 and CDR2 (germline): KGHSH, LQKENI. There are 14 residues in the CDR3. CDR3 in amino acids: CASSLTRSYNEQFF. CDR3 bases: TGTGCCAGCTCACTCACTAGGTCCTACAATGAGCAGTTCTTC.

The chain joins TRBV7-2 to TRBJ2-1; perhaps TRBD1 as D (6 bases). Trimming stripped 5 bases from V and 12 bases from J, with 11 bases between. The CDR3 is made up of 11 amino acids. The germline V gene encodes CDR1 SGHTA and CDR2 FQGNSA. As DNA, the CDR3 is TGTGCCAGCAGCCTTGGGGGCGGGCAGTTCTTC. Amino acid sequence: CASSLGGGQFF.

The J gene is TRBJ1-2, the V gene TRBV20-1, with 10 bases that match TRBD1. Germline CDR1 and CDR2: DFQATT and SNEGSKA (reference sequence). The CDR3 consists of 14 residues. Germline trimming cut 5 bases from V and 8 bases from J; bases unmatched to any gene: 11. The CDR3: CSAPITDRGRGYTF. CDR3 in DNA: TGCAGTGCTCCAATAACCGACAGGGGGCGAGGCTACACCTTC.

The chain carries TRBV6-5 and TRBJ2-7; D unclear. The CDR3 length is 13 residues. In germline, CDR1 is MNHEY, CDR2 SVGAGI. V was shortened by 2 bases and J by 0 bases, with 5 bases between the two germline ends. CDR3 region: CASSYRSSYEQYF. CDR3 nucleotides: TGTGCCAGCAGTTACCGCAGCTCCTACGAGCAGTACTTC.

V and J are TRBV10-2 and TRBJ2-3; D remains ambiguous. Deletions cut 0 bases from V and 0 bases from J, with 13 bases between. CDR1 and CDR2 from the germline V gene are WSHSY and SAAADI. This CDR3 spans 17 amino acids. CDR3 residues: CASSESRLSRSTDTQYF. The CDR3 nucleotides read TGCGCCAGCAGTGAGTCGAGACTGTCAAGGAGCACAGATACGCAGTATTTT.

V and J are TRBV11-2 and TRBJ1-1; no reliable D call. The CDR3 runs 14 residues. Germline CDR1 is SGHAT and CDR2 is FQNNGV. The germline V and J ends were trimmed by 2 bases and 1 base, with 8 bases remaining between them. CDR3 in amino acids: CASSLTLANTEAFF. CDR3 nucleotides: TGTGCCAGCAGCTTAACCTTGGCGAACACTGAAGCTTTCTTT.

The chain's CDR3 is CAINGGDQETQYF. The CDR3 DNA reads as TGTGCCATCAATGGAGGGGACCAAGAGACCCAGTACTTC. The rearrangement links TRBV28 to TRBJ2-5; maybe TRBD2 (6 bases). The CDR3 extends over 13 amino acids. V lost 10 bases to trimming and J lost 0 bases, with 12 bases between them. The germline CDR1 and CDR2 sequences are MDHEN and SYDVKM.

Written as DNA, the CDR3 is TGTGCCAGCAGCTTAAGCCAGGCAATCGGAGCTGGGGCCAACGTCCTGACTTTC. It encodes CASSLSQAIGAGANVLTF. The V gene is TRBV7-3, the J gene TRBJ2-6; D gene uncertain. This CDR3 is 18 amino acids long. Trimming removed 1 base from V and 2 bases from J, with 15 bases in between. CDR1 and CDR2 from the germline V gene are SGHTA and FQGTGA.

The V call is TRBV28, the J call TRBJ1-2; unclear D gene. V was clipped by 3 bases and J by 2 bases, with 7 bases between them. CDR3 size: 13 residues. Germline assignment: CDR1 MDHEN and CDR2 SYDVKM. The CDR3 DNA reads TGTGCCAGCAGTTTGGGAATCAACTATGGCTACACCTTC. This gives the protein CASSLGINYGYTF.

The rearrangement joins TRBV12-5 to TRBJ2-5; D is possibly TRBD2 (5 bases). The CDR3 length is 13 residues. CDR1 and CDR2 (germline): LGHNT, FRNRAP. Trimming removed 2 bases at V and 7 bases at J, with 11 bases between. The CDR3 DNA sequence: TGTGCTAGTGGTTTGTTGAGAGGAGGGACCCAGTACTTC. This encodes CASGLLRGGTQYF.

CDR3 sequence: CASSFPTSAADTQYF. The CDR3 DNA sequence: TGTGCCAGCAGTTTCCCAACTTCGGCGGCAGATACGCAGTATTTT. This chain uses TRBV28 with TRBJ2-3, with D hard to call. CDR3 length equals 15 residues. Between the trimmed V and J ends, which lost 3 bases and 4 bases, there was a span of 14 bases. The V gene's germline CDR1 is MDHEN and CDR2 SYDVKM.

The V and J genes are TRBV24-1 and TRBJ2-7; 9 bases match TRBD1. This CDR3 has 13 residues. The trim removed 9 bases at V and 3 bases at J, leaving 5 bases unmatched. Per germline, CDR1 KGHDR and CDR2 SFDVKD. CDR3 protein: CATASGQGYEQYF. The CDR3 bases are TGTGCCACCGCATCGGGACAGGGCTACGAGCAGTACTTC.